The 20 T cell receptor beta chains presented below share a single source sample, sequenced in a study of tumor and adjacent non-tumor tissue in lung cancer. Three rounds of nested PCR, following a modified ARM-PCR protocol, produced the TCRbeta library. TCRdb re-derived calls from the multiplex PCR reads in MiXCR, one entry per CDR3 protein. The sample has 60,000 to 70,000 distinct CDR3 sequences, around 80% seen once. No cell sorting was done before RNA was extracted from the tissue. The normal lung tissue was taken more than 3 cm from the tumor edge. The sequenced material came from distant non-tumor lung tissue. These receptors all stem from a man in his sixties with non-small cell lung cancer.

The CDR3 protein is CASSRVAFYYEQYF. CDR3 nucleotide sequence: TGTGCCAGCAGTCGGGTAGCCTTCTACTACGAGCAGTACTTC. The chain combines TRBV6-5 with TRBJ2-7; D is undetermined. Deletions cut 5 bases from V and 3 bases from J, with 14 bases between. Germline V gives CDR1 MNHEY, CDR2 SVGAGI. The CDR3 loop spans 14 amino acids.

In the case of this clonotype: This could be a read error, since a much larger clone is one nucleotide away. The V and J genes are TRBV20-1 and TRBJ2-7, with 8 bases aligning to TRBD2. The junction had 1 base not matched to a gene; V was cut back by 0 bases and J by 3 bases. The CDR3 extends over 13 amino acids. The germline V gene has CDR1 DFQATT and CDR2 SNEGSKA (reference sequence). This CDR3 reads CSAREGLVYEQYF. The CDR3 region has the DNA TGCAGTGCTAGAGAGGGACTAGTCTACGAGCAGTACTTC.

This clonotype has only a few counts. The chain couples TRBV12-3 or TRBV12-4 to TRBJ1-2, with 7 bases aligning to TRBD1. There are 13 residues in the CDR3. With 7 bases clipped from V and 6 bases from J, the junction kept 8 bases outside the gene matches. This chain's CDR3 is CASTLTGQNGYTF. CDR3 DNA: TGTGCCAGCACCCTGACAGGGCAAAATGGCTACACCTTC.

The V gene is TRBV28, the J gene TRBJ2-3; D gene uncertain. Germline values: CDR1 MDHEN, CDR2 SYDVKM. The CDR3 sequence is 13 residues long. Trimming removed 9 bases from V and 1 base from J, with 11 bases in between. The CDR3 reads CASTQRGTDTQYF. The CDR3 nucleotides read TGTGCCAGTACCCAAAGAGGCACAGATACGCAGTATTTT.

The chain couples TRBV6-1 to TRBJ2-7; TRBD2 aligns across 9 bases. The tail of the sequence fits TRBJ2-1 better, so the J call may be wrong. The CDR3 covers 17 residues. Germline V gene sequence: CDR1 MNHNS, CDR2 SASEGT. The CDR3: CATSIRRGAGGSYEQFF. DNA for the CDR3: TGTGCCACCTCTATCCGTCGGGGAGCGGGAGGATCCTACGAGCAGTTCTTC.

On this clonotype: The CDR3 ends on some other residue instead of the conserved phenylalanine or tryptophan, so this is likely a read error. The gene calls are TRBV6-6 and TRBJ2-1; TRBD1 agrees at 8 bases. Germline V gene lookup returns CDR1 MNHNY and CDR2 SVGAGI (reference sequence). CDR3 length: 14 residues. Trimming cost V 9 bases and J 2 bases; bases outside gene matches: 6. CDR3 loop: CASRGQGAYNEQFL. The CDR3 nucleotides read TGTGCCAGTAGAGGACAGGGAGCCTACAATGAGCAGTTCTTA.

Details on this clonotype: A read error may produce the germline difference seen at one junction end. The chain uses TRBV20-1 and TRBJ2-1; D is tentatively TRBD1 or TRBD2 (5 bases each). CDR1 and CDR2 from the germline V gene are DFQATT and SNEGSKA (reference sequence). CDR3 length equals 14 residues. The CDR3 bases are TGCAGTACTAGTGAACCGGGGCCCTACAATGAGCAGTTGTTC. Translating it yields CSTSEPGPYNEQLF.

With regard to this clonotype: The junction and the germline gene differ at one end; a read error may be behind it. V gene TRBV11-2 combines with J gene TRBJ2-2, with a tentative D call TRBD2 (6 bases). Germline CDR1 and CDR2: SGHAT and FQNNGV. There are 13 residues in the CDR3. Written as DNA, the CDR3 is TGTGACAGCAGCTTAGGTTCAGCCGGGGGGCTGTTTTTT. It is translated as CDSSLGSAGGLFF.

This clonotype turned up a few times. The rearrangement links TRBV29-1 to TRBJ1-5; D is ambiguous. The CDR3 covers 12 residues. V lost 7 bases to trimming and J lost 11 bases, with 18 bases between them. Germline loops: CDR1 SQVTM, CDR2 ANQGSEA. DNA of the CDR3: TGCAGCGCGGAATTAACAGCGGGTGCCCAGCATTTT. It codes for CSAELTAGAQHF.

On this clonotype itself: An end of the junction does not agree with germline; a read error may underlie this. The chain employs TRBV6-2 or TRBV6-3 and TRBJ2-1, with TRBD2 matching 7 bases. The CDR3 length is 17 residues. Germline CDR1 reads MNHEY; CDR2 reads SVGEGT. DNA of the CDR3: TGTGCAAGCAGTTACAGTGTACGCGGGAGTTTCCCCCCTGGGCAGTTCTTC. As protein: CASSYSVRGSFPPGQFF.

On this clonotype: The CDR3 does not end in the conserved phenylalanine or tryptophan, so this is likely a read error. The DNA is omitted, as the CDR3 cannot be located on it reliably, and the CDR3 follows TCRdb's listing. This chain uses TRBV7-9 with TRBJ2-3; the table's TRBD1 call for D was not verified on the DNA. The germline V gene encodes CDR1 SEHNR and CDR2 FQNEAQ (reference sequence). Ends included, the CDR3 has 15 residues. CDR3 region: CAISLAKGFTDTRYY.

Regarding this clonotype: Because the CDR3 is missing its conserved closing phenylalanine or tryptophan, this is likely a read error. The V call is TRBV11-1, the J call TRBJ2-2; possibly TRBD2 for D (5 bases). The CDR3 loop spans 14 amino acids. Germline-derived CDR1 and CDR2 are SGHAT and FQDESV (reference sequence). V was cut by 10 bases and J by 5 bases, with 17 bases left in between. The CDR3 coding sequence is TGTGCCAACATCTATACTAGTGGAACCGGGGAGCTGTTTTTA. Protein: CANIYTSGTGELFL.

Remarks on this clonotype: The junction shows a germline mismatch at one end, possibly a read error. The CDR3 nucleotides read TGTGCCATCAGTGAAATTAGAGACACTGAAGCTTCCTTT. It is translated as CAISEIRDTEASF. The gene calls are TRBV2 and TRBJ1-1, with D uncertain. The length of the CDR3 is 13 residues. Germline V gene sequence: CDR1 SNHLY, CDR2 FYNNEI.

Regarding this clonotype: One junction end disagrees with the germline gene, perhaps due to a read error. The chain employs TRBV12-3 or TRBV12-4 and TRBJ2-5; D remains unclear. The CDR3 totals 13 residues. CDR3 region: CASSISPQETEHF. The CDR3 nucleotides are TGTGCCAGCAGTATATCCCCCCAGGAGACCGAGCACTTC.

As for this clonotype: A read error may produce the germline difference seen at one junction end. V is TRBV6-2 or TRBV6-3 and J is TRBJ1-1; no definite D call. Germline values: CDR1 MNHEY, CDR2 SVGEGT. The CDR3 sequence is 14 residues long. The CDR3 loop reads CASSYHLENNEAFF. CDR3 coding DNA: TGTGCCAGCAGTTACCATCTGGAGAACAATGAAGCTTTCTTT.

About this clonotype itself: The germline gene is not matched at one end of the junction; a read error may be the cause. The J gene is TRBJ2-7, the V gene TRBV5-6, with D maybe TRBD1 (5 bases). The CDR3 loop spans 10 amino acids. Germline V lookup: CDR1 SGHDT, CDR2 YYEEEE. This CDR3 is CASFGQGLDF. CDR3 DNA sequence: TGTGCCAGCTTCGGCCAGGGCTTGGACTTC.

Worth noting for this clonotype: The CDR3 end shows no conserved phenylalanine or tryptophan, and so a read error is likely. The chain combines TRBV28 with TRBJ1-2; D may be TRBD1 (5 bases). The CDR3 totals 14 residues. Germline V gene lookup returns CDR1 MDHEN and CDR2 SYDVKM. CDR3 sequence: CAGSPLGTINGYTL. The DNA of the CDR3 is TGTGCCGGCAGTCCACTAGGGACCATAAATGGTTACACCTTA.

On this clonotype: One end of the junction fails to match germline, which may point to a read error. The chain is built from TRBV6-5 and TRBJ1-2, with D tentatively TRBD1 (6 bases). CDR1 and CDR2 (germline): MNHEY, SVGAGI. The CDR3 has 15 amino acids. CDR3 nucleotides: TGTGCCAGCAGTTCCAAAGCAGGGGTCGCCTATGGCTACATCTTC. Protein product: CASSSKAGVAYGYIF.

In its sample, this clonotype ranks as medium-sized. V gene TRBV11-3 combines with J gene TRBJ2-1, with D perhaps assigned TRBD1 or TRBD2 (7 bases each). Per germline, CDR1 SGHNT and CDR2 YENEEA. This CDR3 contains 14 residues. Deletions cut 5 bases from V and 6 bases from J, with 14 bases between. The CDR3 bases are TGTGCCAGCAGCCCAGGGGGGGAGGGCAATGAGCAGTTCTTC. It specifies CASSPGGEGNEQFF.

This chain links TRBV6-5 with TRBJ2-3; D possibly matches TRBD1 or TRBD2 (5 bases each). From germline, CDR1 is MNHEY and CDR2 SVGAGI. There are 15 residues in the CDR3. CDR3 protein: CVTNARDLITDTQYF. The CDR3, as DNA: TGTGTCACCAATGCCCGGGACCTTATCACAGATACGCAGTATTTT.